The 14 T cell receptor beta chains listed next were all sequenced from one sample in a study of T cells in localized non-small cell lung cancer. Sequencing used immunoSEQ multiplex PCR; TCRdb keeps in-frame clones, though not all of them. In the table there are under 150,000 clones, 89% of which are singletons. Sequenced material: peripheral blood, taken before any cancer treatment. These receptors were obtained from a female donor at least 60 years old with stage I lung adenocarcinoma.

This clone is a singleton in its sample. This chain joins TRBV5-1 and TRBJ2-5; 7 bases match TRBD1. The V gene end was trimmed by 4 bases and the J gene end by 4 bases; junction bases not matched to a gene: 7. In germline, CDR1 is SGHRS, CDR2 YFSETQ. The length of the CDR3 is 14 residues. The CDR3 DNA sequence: TGCGCCAGCAGCCCGACAGGGAACGGAGAGACCCAGTACTTC. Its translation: CASSPTGNGETQYF.

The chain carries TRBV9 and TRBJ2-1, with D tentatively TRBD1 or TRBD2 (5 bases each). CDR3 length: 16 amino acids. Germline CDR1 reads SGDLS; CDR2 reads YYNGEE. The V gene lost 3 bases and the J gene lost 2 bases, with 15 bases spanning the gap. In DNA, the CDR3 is TGTGCCAGCAGCGCATGGCAGGGAGTAACCTACAATGAGCAGTTCTTC. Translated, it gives CASSAWQGVTYNEQFF.

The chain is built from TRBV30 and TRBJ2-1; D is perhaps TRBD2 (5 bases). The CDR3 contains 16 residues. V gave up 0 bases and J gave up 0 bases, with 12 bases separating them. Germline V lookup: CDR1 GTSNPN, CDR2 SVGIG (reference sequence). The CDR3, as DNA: TGTGCCTGGAGTGTACGGGCGGGTGCCTCCTACAATGAGCAGTTCTTC. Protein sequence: CAWSVRAGASYNEQFF.

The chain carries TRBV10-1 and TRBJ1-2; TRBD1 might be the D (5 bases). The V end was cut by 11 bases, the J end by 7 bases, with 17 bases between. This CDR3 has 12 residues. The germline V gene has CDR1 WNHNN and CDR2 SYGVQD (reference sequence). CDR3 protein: CASRRGVGGYTF. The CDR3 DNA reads TGCGCCTCACGACGGGGGGTAGGTGGCTACACCTTC.

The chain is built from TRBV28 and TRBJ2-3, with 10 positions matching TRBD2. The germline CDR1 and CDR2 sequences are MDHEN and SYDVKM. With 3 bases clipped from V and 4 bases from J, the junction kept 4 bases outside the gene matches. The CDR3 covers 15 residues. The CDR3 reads CASSFASGSADTQYF. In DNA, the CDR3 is TGTGCCAGCAGTTTCGCTAGCGGGAGCGCAGATACGCAGTATTTT.

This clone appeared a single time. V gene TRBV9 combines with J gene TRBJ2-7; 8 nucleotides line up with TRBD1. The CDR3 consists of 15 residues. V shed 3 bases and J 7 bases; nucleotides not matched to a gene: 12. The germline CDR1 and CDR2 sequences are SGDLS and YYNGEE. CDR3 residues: CASSADIGRGLEQYF. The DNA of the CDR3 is TGTGCCAGCAGCGCGGACATAGGCAGGGGGCTTGAGCAGTACTTC.

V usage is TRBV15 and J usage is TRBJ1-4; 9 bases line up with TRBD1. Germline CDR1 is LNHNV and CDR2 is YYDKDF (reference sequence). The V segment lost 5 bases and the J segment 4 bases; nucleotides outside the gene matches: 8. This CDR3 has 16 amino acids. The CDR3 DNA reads TGTGCCACCAGCGGAGTACTGACAGGGGGTAATGAAAAACTGTTTTTT. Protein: CATSGVLTGGNEKLFF.

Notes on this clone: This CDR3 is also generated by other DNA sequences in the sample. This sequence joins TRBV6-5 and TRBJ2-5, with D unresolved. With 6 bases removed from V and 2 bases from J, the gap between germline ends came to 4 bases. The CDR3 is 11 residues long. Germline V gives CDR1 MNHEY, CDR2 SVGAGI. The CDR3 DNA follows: TGTGCCAGCAGGGTTCAAGAGACCCAGTACTTC. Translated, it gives CASRVQETQYF.

As DNA, the CDR3 is TGTGCCAGCAGCCTCTTGGGGCACAATGAGCAGTTCTTC. Its translation is CASSLLGHNEQFF. The chain employs TRBV11-3 and TRBJ2-1; tentatively, D is TRBD1 (5 bases). Trimming removed 5 bases from V and 5 bases from J, with 10 bases in between. The CDR3 has 13 residues. Germline CDR1 SGHNT, CDR2 YENEEA.

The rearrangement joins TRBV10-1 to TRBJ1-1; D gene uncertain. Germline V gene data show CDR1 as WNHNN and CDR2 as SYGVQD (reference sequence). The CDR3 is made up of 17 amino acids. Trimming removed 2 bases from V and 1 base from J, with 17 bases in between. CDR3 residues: CASSENPVILGNTEAFF. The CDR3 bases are TGCGCCAGCAGTGAGAATCCTGTAATTCTAGGGAACACTGAAGCTTTCTTT.

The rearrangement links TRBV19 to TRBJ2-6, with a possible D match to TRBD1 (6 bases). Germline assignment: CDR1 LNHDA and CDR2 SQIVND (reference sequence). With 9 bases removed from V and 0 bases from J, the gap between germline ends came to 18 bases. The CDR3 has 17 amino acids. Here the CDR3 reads CASLRQAIHSGANVLTF. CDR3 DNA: TGTGCCAGCCTACGACAGGCCATACACTCTGGGGCCAACGTCCTGACTTTC.

CDR3 in amino acids: CASSLASGFWREGSYEQYF. DNA for the CDR3: TGTGCCAGCAGCTTAGCGTCCGGCTTTTGGCGGGAGGGCTCCTACGAGCAGTACTTC. The chain recombines TRBV11-2 with TRBJ2-7, with 9 bases identical to TRBD2. The CDR3 runs to 19 residues. The germline V gene encodes CDR1 SGHAT and CDR2 FQNNGV. After removal of 1 base from V and 0 bases from J, the junction contained 13 bases not matched to a gene.

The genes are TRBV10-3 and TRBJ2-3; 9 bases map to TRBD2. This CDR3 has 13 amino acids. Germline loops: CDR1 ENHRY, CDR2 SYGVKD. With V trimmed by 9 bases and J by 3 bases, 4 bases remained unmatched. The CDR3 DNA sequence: TGTGCCATGGCGCGGGAGGGGACAGATACGCAGTATTTT. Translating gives CAMAREGTDTQYF.

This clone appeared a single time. The CDR3 spells CASSLASREQYF. The CDR3 DNA follows: TGTGCCAGCAGCCTTGCATCCCGCGAGCAGTACTTC. The chain combines TRBV11-2 with TRBJ2-7; D is uncertain. The CDR3 runs to 12 residues. Germline-derived CDR1 and CDR2 are SGHAT and FQNNGV. V shed 5 bases and J shed 6 bases, with 11 bases lying between them.